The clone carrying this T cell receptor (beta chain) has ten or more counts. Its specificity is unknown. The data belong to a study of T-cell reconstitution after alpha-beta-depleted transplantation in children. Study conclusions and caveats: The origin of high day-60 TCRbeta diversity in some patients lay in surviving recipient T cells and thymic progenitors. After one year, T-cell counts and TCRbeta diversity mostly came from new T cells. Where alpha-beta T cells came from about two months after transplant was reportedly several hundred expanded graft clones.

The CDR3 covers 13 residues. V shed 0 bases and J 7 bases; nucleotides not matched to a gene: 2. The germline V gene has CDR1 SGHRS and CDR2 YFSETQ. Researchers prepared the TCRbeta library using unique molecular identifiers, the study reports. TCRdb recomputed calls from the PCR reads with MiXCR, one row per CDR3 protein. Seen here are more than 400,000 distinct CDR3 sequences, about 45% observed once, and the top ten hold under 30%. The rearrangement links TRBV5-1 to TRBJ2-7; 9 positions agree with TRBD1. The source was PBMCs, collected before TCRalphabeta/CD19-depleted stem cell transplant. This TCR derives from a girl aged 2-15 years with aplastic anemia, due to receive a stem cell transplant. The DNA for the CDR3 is TGCGCCAGCAGCTTGGACAGGGGGCGAGAGCAGTACTTC. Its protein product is CASSLDRGREQYF.